The rows below give T cell receptor beta chains drawn from one sample of a study of cytomegalovirus exposure and HLA in healthy donors. The data were produced by immunoSEQ multiplex PCR, yet TCRdb's version contains in-frame clones alone and is incomplete. The table lists under 200,000 clones, less than 80% of them singletons. The material sequenced was PBMCs. Source of these receptors: a woman aged 40 to 49 in good health and CMV-seronegative. CDR3s include the opening cysteine and the closing phenylalanine or tryptophan. The D gene is left open where the match is weak. The size entry is marked missing in some rows and otherwise reads once, few, many or a size class.

J gene	D gene	V gene	clone size	CDR3 protein	CDR3 DNA
TRBJ2-7	TRBD2	TRBV5-1	NA	CASSFAIAGDSYEQYF	TGCGCCAGCAGCTTTGCAATCGCGGGGGACTCCTACGAGCAGTACTTC
TRBJ1-1	NA	TRBV2	NA	CASSEALLGSGTEAFF	TGTGCCAGCAGTGAAGCGCTTCTAGGATCGGGGACTGAAGCTTTCTTT
TRBJ1-1	TRBD1	TRBV2	NA	CASSEAPWTGEAFF	TGTGCCAGCAGTGAAGCGCCATGGACAGGTGAAGCTTTCTTT
TRBJ1-1	NA	TRBV5-5	NA	CASSLAGGNTEAFF	TGTGCCAGCAGCTTGGCCGGCGGGAACACTGAAGCTTTCTTT
TRBJ1-2	NA	TRBV5-1	NA	CASSPGQAGYGYTF	TGCGCCAGCAGCCCCGGGCAGGCGGGCTATGGCTACACCTTC
TRBJ1-2	TRBD1	TRBV18	NA	CASSPSRDRTNYGYTF	TGTGCCAGCTCACCGTCTCGGGACAGGACTAACTATGGCTACACCTTC
TRBJ2-7	NA	TRBV14	NA	CASSPLSGEQYF	TGTGCCAGCAGCCCCCTTTCCGGCGAGCAGTACTTC
TRBJ2-1	TRBD2	TRBV2	NA	CASRRQTSGILHSYNEQFF	TGTGCCAGCCGGAGACAGACTAGCGGGATTCTTCACTCCTACAATGAGCAGTTCTTC
TRBJ1-2	NA	TRBV10-3	NA	CAIKEKDIYGYTF	TGTGCCATCAAGGAGAAAGATATCTATGGCTACACCTTC
TRBJ1-2	TRBD1	TRBV18	NA	CASSPPGQGFYGYTF	TGTGCCAGCTCACCACCAGGACAGGGGTTCTATGGCTACACCTTC
TRBJ2-7	NA	TRBV4-2	many	CASSQDLGSGYEQYF	TGTGCCAGCAGCCAAGATCTGGGCTCGGGGTACGAGCAGTACTTC
TRBJ2-7	TRBD1	TRBV30	once	CAWSVWDSYYYEQYF	TGTGCCTGGAGTGTATGGGACAGTTATTACTACGAGCAGTACTTC
TRBJ2-6	NA	TRBV7-2	NA	CASSLALGTGANVLTF	TGTGCCAGCAGCTTAGCCCTGGGCACTGGGGCCAACGTCCTGACTTTC
TRBJ2-7	NA	TRBV2	NA	CASSNDGGPEYEQYF	TGTGCCAGCAGTAACGACGGAGGCCCTGAGTACGAGCAGTACTTC
TRBJ1-5	NA	TRBV19	NA	CASRTEAGNQPQHF	TGTGCCAGTAGGACCGAAGCGGGCAATCAGCCCCAGCATTTT
TRBJ2-3	TRBD2	TRBV6-1	NA	CASSEASGGAADTQYF	TGTGCCAGCAGTGAAGCTAGCGGGGGGGCCGCAGATACGCAGTATTTT
TRBJ2-3	NA	TRBV4-1	NA	CASSQGGVGQDTQYF	TGCGCCAGCAGCCAAGGAGGAGTAGGACAAGATACGCAGTATTTT
TRBJ2-1	TRBD1	TRBV10-2	NA	CASSELGTGGHEQFF	TGCGCCAGCAGTGAGTTGGGGACAGGGGGGCATGAGCAGTTCTTC
TRBJ2-3	TRBD2	TRBV7-8	NA	CASSVSSGGRGRADTQYF	TGTGCCAGCAGCGTATCTAGCGGGGGCCGAGGAAGGGCAGATACGCAGTATTTT
TRBJ1-2	NA	TRBV5-5	NA	CASSLEAGAGYGYTF	TGTGCCAGCAGCTTGGAAGCGGGGGCGGGCTATGGCTACACCTTC
TRBJ1-5	NA	TRBV28	NA	CASSFQRGQPQHF	TGTGCCAGCAGTTTTCAGCGCGGTCAGCCCCAGCATTTT
TRBJ2-7	TRBD1	TRBV28	NA	CASSTGAREQYF	TGTGCCAGCAGCACAGGGGCTCGAGAGCAGTACTTC
TRBJ1-2	NA	TRBV4-1	few	CASSQDLGGTGYGYTF	TGCGCCAGCAGCCAAGACTTGGGGGGTACGGGATATGGCTACACCTTC
TRBJ1-2	TRBD1	TRBV5-1	NA	CASSLLPGQGLDGYTF	TGCGCCAGCAGCCTCCTCCCGGGACAGGGGTTGGATGGCTACACCTTC
TRBJ1-1	NA	TRBV10-2	NA	CASSLAVNTEAFF	TGCGCCAGCAGTTTAGCGGTGAACACTGAAGCTTTCTTT
TRBJ2-3	NA	TRBV7-9	NA	CASSLVGRRPGDTQYF	TGTGCCAGCAGCTTAGTAGGTCGGCGGCCTGGGGATACGCAGTATTTT
TRBJ2-1	TRBD1	TRBV5-1	NA	CASSLEGQVLLNEQFF	TGCGCCAGCAGCCTGGAGGGACAGGTGCTTCTGAATGAGCAGTTCTTC
TRBJ2-7	NA	TRBV7-9	NA	CASSKHWGEYEQYF	TGTGCCAGCAGCAAGCACTGGGGGGAATACGAGCAGTACTTC
TRBJ2-3	NA	TRBV7-7	NA	CASSPGVTDTDTQYF	TGTGCTAGCAGCCCCGGGGTAACCGACACAGATACGCAGTATTTT
TRBJ1-5	NA	TRBV19	NA	CASGKGLTAINQPQHF	TGTGCCAGTGGAAAGGGGTTGACAGCGATCAATCAGCCCCAGCATTTT
TRBJ2-7	TRBD1	TRBV27	NA	CASTPLFTGTGVSYEQYF	TGTGCCAGCACCCCCTTATTCACCGGGACAGGGGTATCCTACGAGCAGTACTTC
TRBJ1-4	TRBD1	TRBV5-1	NA	CASSLYRGANEKRFF	TGCGCCAGCAGCCTGTACAGGGGAGCTAATGAAAAACGGTTTTTT
TRBJ2-1	TRBD2	TRBV4-2	NA	CASSQGLAGDGEQFF	TGTGCCAGCAGCCAAGGACTAGCGGGAGACGGTGAGCAGTTCTTC